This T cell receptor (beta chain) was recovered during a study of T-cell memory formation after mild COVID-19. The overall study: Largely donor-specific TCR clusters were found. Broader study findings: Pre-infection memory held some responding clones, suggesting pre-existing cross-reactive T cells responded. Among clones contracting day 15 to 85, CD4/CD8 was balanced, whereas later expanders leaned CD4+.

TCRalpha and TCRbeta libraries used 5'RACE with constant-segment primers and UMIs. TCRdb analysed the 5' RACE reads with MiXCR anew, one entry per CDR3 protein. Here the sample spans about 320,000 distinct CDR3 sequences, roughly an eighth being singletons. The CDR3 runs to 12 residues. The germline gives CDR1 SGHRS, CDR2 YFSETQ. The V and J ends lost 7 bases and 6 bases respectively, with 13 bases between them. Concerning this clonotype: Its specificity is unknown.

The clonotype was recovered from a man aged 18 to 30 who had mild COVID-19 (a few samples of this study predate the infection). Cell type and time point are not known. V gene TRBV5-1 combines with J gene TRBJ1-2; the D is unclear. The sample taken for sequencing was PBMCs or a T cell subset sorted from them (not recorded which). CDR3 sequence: CASYEDSHGYTF. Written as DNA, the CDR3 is TGCGCCAGCTATGAGGACTCCCATGGCTACACCTTC.